This T cell receptor beta chain was recovered during a study of blood T cells in healthy people across ages. The authors ran a second PCR of about 6 to 11 cycles using a sample-barcoded 5' primer and a J-beta primer mix. TCRdb reprocessed the 5' RACE reads via MiXCR and lists one record per CDR3 protein. The sample lists around 1,600,000 distinct CDR3 sequences, roughly 43% occurring once. At least 6.5 million PBMCs were isolated per sample. This clonotype was counted between two and nine times. V lost 4 bases and J lost 1, with 4 bases in between. The length of the CDR3 is 11 residues. Germline V lookup: CDR1 DFQATT, CDR2 SNEGSKA (reference sequence).

This chain uses TRBV20-1 with TRBJ1-1; D call uncertain. Sample: blood. The sequence came from a woman between 18 and 29 years old in good health. CDR3 nucleotides: TGCAGTGCTAACACGAACACTGAAGCTTTCTTT. It specifies CSANTNTEAFF.